The clone carrying this T cell receptor (beta chain) was counted ten times or more. This sample was taken from a study of HIV-infected patients and healthy controls. A single record per CDR3 protein comes from TCRdb applying MiXCR to the 5' RACE reads. Among around 58,000 distinct CDR3 sequences listed, roughly 21% were seen once. Trimming removed 3 bases at V and 5 bases at J, with 10 bases between. Germline V gives CDR1 DFQATT, CDR2 SNEGSKA (reference sequence). CDR3 size: 12 residues. Sequences were obtained from CD4+ T cells from blood. The V and J genes are TRBV20-1 and TRBJ1-1; D unclear. The source of this sequence is a human donor in good health. The DNA for the CDR3 is TGCAGTGCTAGGAAGACGGGTACTGAAGCTTTCTTT. This sequence encodes CSARKTGTEAFF.